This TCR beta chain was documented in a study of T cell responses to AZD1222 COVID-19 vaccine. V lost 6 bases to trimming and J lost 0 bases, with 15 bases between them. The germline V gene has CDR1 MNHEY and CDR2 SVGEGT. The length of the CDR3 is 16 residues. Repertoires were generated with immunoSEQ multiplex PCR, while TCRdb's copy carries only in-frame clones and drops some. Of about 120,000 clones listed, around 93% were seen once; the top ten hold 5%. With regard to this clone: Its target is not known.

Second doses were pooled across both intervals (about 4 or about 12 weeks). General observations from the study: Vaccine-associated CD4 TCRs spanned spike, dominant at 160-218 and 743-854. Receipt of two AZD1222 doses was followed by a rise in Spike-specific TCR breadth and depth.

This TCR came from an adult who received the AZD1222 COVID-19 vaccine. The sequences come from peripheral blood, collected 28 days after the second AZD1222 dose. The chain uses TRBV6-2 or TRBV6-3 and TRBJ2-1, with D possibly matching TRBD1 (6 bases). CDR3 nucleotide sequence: TGTGCCAGCAGCCGTCTACAGGGAAGCTCCTACAATGAGCAGTTCTTC. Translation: CASSRLQGSSYNEQFF.